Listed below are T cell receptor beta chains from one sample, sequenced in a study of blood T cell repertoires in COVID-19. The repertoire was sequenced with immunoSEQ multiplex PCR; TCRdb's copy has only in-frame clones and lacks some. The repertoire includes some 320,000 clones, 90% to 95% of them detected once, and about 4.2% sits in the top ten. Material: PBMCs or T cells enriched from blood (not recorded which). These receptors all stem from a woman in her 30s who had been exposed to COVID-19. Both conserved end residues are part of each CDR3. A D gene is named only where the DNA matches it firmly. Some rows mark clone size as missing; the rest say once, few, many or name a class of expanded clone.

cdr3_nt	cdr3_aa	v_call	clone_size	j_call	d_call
TGTGCCATCAGTGAAGGCGGGACCCGCACAGATACGCAGTATTTT	CAISEGGTRTDTQYF	TRBV10-3	-	TRBJ2-3	-
TGTGCCACCAGCAACCCTGTGCGAGACGGCGGGGATACGCAGTATTTT	CATSNPVRDGGDTQYF	TRBV15	once	TRBJ2-3	-
TGTGCCAGCAGCTTAGTGGGAGGGAGCGAGCAGTACTTC	CASSLVGGSEQYF	TRBV7-9	-	TRBJ2-7	TRBD2
TGTGCCAGTAGTATTGCACAGACTGAAGCTTTCTTT	CASSIAQTEAFF	TRBV19	-	TRBJ1-1	-
TGCGCCAGCAGCTTCAGCATAGCGGGGGGACGGCAGTTCTTC	CASSFSIAGGRQFF	TRBV5-1	-	TRBJ2-1	TRBD2
TGTGCCAGCAGCCAAGCTACAGGGGCAAACTATGGCTACACCTTC	CASSQATGANYGYTF	TRBV4-2	once	TRBJ1-2	TRBD1
TGTGCCAGCAGTGACTCGGCTAGGCCCGATACGCAGTATTTT	CASSDSARPDTQYF	TRBV6-4	few	TRBJ2-3	-
TGCGCCAGCAGTAGGACAGAGACCCTTAACTATGGCTACACCTTC	CASSRTETLNYGYTF	TRBV4-1	-	TRBJ1-2	-
TGTGCCAGCAGTTACTCAGGGACTGACGAGCAGTACTTC	CASSYSGTDEQYF	TRBV6-5	-	TRBJ2-7	-
TGTGCCAGCAGTGAGTACGCGGGACGGAGCTATGGCTACACCTTC	CASSEYAGRSYGYTF	TRBV2	-	TRBJ1-2	-
TGTGCCAGCAGCTTGGAGGCAGGGGGGTGGTACGAGCAGTACTTC	CASSLEAGGWYEQYF	TRBV5-4	-	TRBJ2-7	-
TGTGCCAGCAGCCAAAGCGGGGGGCTATACAATGAGCAGTTCTTC	CASSQSGGLYNEQFF	TRBV14	-	TRBJ2-1	TRBD2
TGCGCCAGCAGCTCCAGGGGAGGCAATCAGCCCCAGCATTTT	CASSSRGGNQPQHF	TRBV5-1	-	TRBJ1-5	-
TGTGCCAGCTTAGGGAGGGTGAGGGGAGAGACCCAGTACTTC	CASLGRVRGETQYF	TRBV2	-	TRBJ2-5	TRBD2
TGCAGCGTTGAAGAGGGGCGCGCGCTTGAGGTACTGTTTTTT	CSVEEGRALEVLFF	TRBV29-1	-	TRBJ1-4	-
TGTGCCAGCAGCCGGACAGGGCGAACCGGAAACACCATATATTTT	CASSRTGRTGNTIYF	TRBV5-4	-	TRBJ1-3	TRBD1
TGTGCCAGCGCGGACAGGGGAGGGGCCTACGAGCAGTACTTC	CASADRGGAYEQYF	TRBV6-5	-	TRBJ2-7	TRBD1
TGTGCCATCAGTGACAGGTGGGCCGATAATTCACCCCTCCACTTT	CAISDRWADNSPLHF	TRBV10-3	-	TRBJ1-6	-
TGTGCCAGCCAACTCGTGGGCAATCAGCCCCAGCATTTT	CASQLVGNQPQHF	TRBV6-5	-	TRBJ1-5	-
TGTGCCAGCAGTGAAAGAAGAACAGCCCTTATGAACACTGAAGCTTTCTTT	CASSERRTALMNTEAFF	TRBV2	-	TRBJ1-1	-
TGTGCCAGCAGTTACGGACACTCCAATTCACCCCTCCACTTT	CASSYGHSNSPLHF	TRBV6-5	-	TRBJ1-6	-
TGTGCCAGCAGCCCCAATGGGGGCGAAAAACTGTTTTTT	CASSPNGGEKLFF	TRBV3-1/TRBV3-2	once	TRBJ1-4	-
TGTGCCAGCAGCCAAAGGGCGGGGTGGCCCGGGGAGCTGTTTTTT	CASSQRAGWPGELFF	TRBV3-1/TRBV3-2	-	TRBJ2-2	-
TGTGCCAGTAACCCGGAGCGTCAGATGAACACTGAAGCTTTCTTT	CASNPERQMNTEAFF	TRBV6-5	-	TRBJ1-1	-
TGTGCCAGCAGGATACTTTCTAGCGGGGGGCACCAAACCTACGAGCAGTACTTC	CASRILSSGGHQTYEQYF	TRBV27	-	TRBJ2-7	TRBD2
TGTGCCAGCAGACCGGGACAAAAGTCAAATGGCTACACCTTC	CASRPGQKSNGYTF	TRBV6-5	-	TRBJ1-2	-
TGTGCCAGCAGCTTTAGTCCGGTGCTATATGGCTACACCTTC	CASSFSPVLYGYTF	TRBV11-3	-	TRBJ1-2	-
TGCGCCAGCAGCAAAGACAGGGATCAGCCCCAGCATTTT	CASSKDRDQPQHF	TRBV5-1	-	TRBJ1-5	TRBD1
TGTGCCAGCAGTTACAGGGGATCTAATCAGCCCCAGCATTTT	CASSYRGSNQPQHF	TRBV6-5	-	TRBJ1-5	-
TGTGCCAGTAGAGCAGGGGATGGCTACACCTTC	CASRAGDGYTF	TRBV19	-	TRBJ1-2	-
TGTGCCAGCAGCCCGGACAGGGGGAACGGGGGCTACACCTTC	CASSPDRGNGGYTF	TRBV7-2	once	TRBJ1-2	TRBD1
TGTGCCAGCAGCTCCCTAGCGGGGGGAGAAGAGACCCAGTACTTC	CASSSLAGGEETQYF	TRBV7-8	-	TRBJ2-5	TRBD2
TGTGCCAGTAGCGCTGACTTCCCCGGAGGGACGCAGTATTTT	CASSADFPGGTQYF	TRBV19	-	TRBJ2-3	-
TGTGCCAGCAGTGAGTTCTATACGGCGGATCAGCCCCAGCATTTT	CASSEFYTADQPQHF	TRBV6-1	-	TRBJ1-5	-
TGCGCCAGCAGCTTGGGGGGTGAACCGGGACAGGGGAATTCACCCCTCCACTTT	CASSLGGEPGQGNSPLHF	TRBV5-1	-	TRBJ1-6	TRBD1
TGCGCCAGCAGCTTAGGGACAGAACTGGGCTATGGCTACACCTTC	CASSLGTELGYGYTF	TRBV5-1	-	TRBJ1-2	TRBD1
TGTGCCAGCAGTTACCTCGGACTAGCGGGGCGGGGGGGAGAGACCCAGTACTTC	CASSYLGLAGRGGETQYF	TRBV27	-	TRBJ2-5	TRBD2